This T cell receptor (beta chain) was observed in a study of naive and memory T cell subsets. The V gene's germline CDR1 is LNHDA and CDR2 SQIVND (reference sequence). There are 14 residues in the CDR3. With V trimmed by 4 bases and J by 3 bases, 5 bases remained unmatched. Two oligonucleotides, mixed equimolar, formed the beta constant-region primer covering TRBC1 and TRBC2. TCRdb analysed the UMI-ligation and nested PCR reads with MiXCR anew, one entry per CDR3 protein. The table has under 100,000 distinct CDR3 sequences, over 7% seen once. This clonotype has ten or more counts. Alpha and beta libraries were amplified separately from the second PCR onward.

The specimen sequenced was central memory CD4+ T cells from blood. The rearrangement uses TRBV19 and TRBJ2-7; TRBD2 aligns across 8 bases. This clonotype was sampled from a human donor in good health. As DNA, the CDR3 is TGTGCCAGTAGTAGTGCGGGAGGAGGCTACGAGCAGTACTTC. This codes for CASSSAGGGYEQYF.